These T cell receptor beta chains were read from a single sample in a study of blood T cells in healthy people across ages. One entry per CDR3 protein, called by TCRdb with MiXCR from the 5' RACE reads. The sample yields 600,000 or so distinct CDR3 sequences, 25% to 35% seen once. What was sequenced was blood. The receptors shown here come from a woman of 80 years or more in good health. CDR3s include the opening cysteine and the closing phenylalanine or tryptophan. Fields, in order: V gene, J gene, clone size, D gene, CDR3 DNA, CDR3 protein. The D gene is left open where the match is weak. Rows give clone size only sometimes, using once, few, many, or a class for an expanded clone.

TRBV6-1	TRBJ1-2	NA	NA	TGTGCCAGCAATGAAAGCCACTACCCGTATGGCTACACCTTC	CASNESHYPYGYTF
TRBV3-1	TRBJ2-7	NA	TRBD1	TGTGCCAGCAGCCAAGGGACAGGGGGCTCCTGGCCCTACGAGCAGTACTTC	CASSQGTGGSWPYEQYF
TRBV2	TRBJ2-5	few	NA	TGTGCCAGCAGAGGCGACCGGCTAGGGACCCAGTACTTC	CASRGDRLGTQYF
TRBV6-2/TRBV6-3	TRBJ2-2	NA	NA	TGTGCCAGCAGCCCGATAGGGGGTAACACCGGGGAGCTGTTTTTT	CASSPIGGNTGELFF
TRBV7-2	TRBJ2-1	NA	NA	TGTGCCAGCAGCTTGGGACCCGACATAACCTACAATGAGCAGTTCTTC	CASSLGPDITYNEQFF
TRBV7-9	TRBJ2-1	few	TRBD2	TGTGCCAGCAGCCCTTGGACTAGCGGTTACAATGAGCAGTTCTTC	CASSPWTSGYNEQFF
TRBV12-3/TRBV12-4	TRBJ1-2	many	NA	TGTGCCAGCAGTTTCGTCCCCGGCGGTTTGGGCTACACCTTC	CASSFVPGGLGYTF
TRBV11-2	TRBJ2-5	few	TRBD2	TGTGCCAGCAGCTTAGTGGCGGGGGGGGGTGCGCAGTACTTC	CASSLVAGGGAQYF
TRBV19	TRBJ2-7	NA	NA	TGTGCCAGTAGGAATCGGGCAGGAGCCACCCGAGGCGAGCAGTACTTC	CASRNRAGATRGEQYF
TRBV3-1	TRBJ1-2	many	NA	TGTGCCAGCAGCCCAGGGTCTGGCTACACCTTC	CASSPGSGYTF